This T cell receptor beta chain was captured in a study of graft-versus-host responses after intestinal transplantation. Worth noting for this clone: Its matching antigen is unknown.

Assay used: immunoSEQ multiplex PCR; TCRdb lists only in-frame clones, some missing. The table lists 98,000 or so clones, roughly 87% of them singletons. Findings and limits, study-wide: Investigators detected GvH clones in recipient marrow, with some emerging earlier in ileum or blood.

The source was unstimulated CD4+ T cells sorted from spleen or lymph node cells, collected before intestinal transplant. This clonotype was sampled from a human donor who received an intestinal transplant.

The CDR3 loop is CASSRLAGDNEQFF. CDR3 nucleotides: TGTGCCAGCAGCCGACTAGCGGGGGACAATGAGCAGTTCTTC. V is TRBV7-2 and J is TRBJ2-1; the match to TRBD2 covers 12 bases. Germline V CDR1 and CDR2: SGHTA, FQGNSA. The V and J ends lost 5 bases and 5 bases, in that order; junction bases with no gene match: 1. This CDR3 is built from 14 residues.